These 26 T cell receptor beta chains originate from one sample sequenced in a study of cytomegalovirus exposure and HLA in healthy donors. Generated by immunoSEQ multiplex PCR, the TCRdb table keeps only in-frame clones and is missing some. The sample comprises roughly 200,000 clones, about 80% of which are singletons, and roughly 2.8% rests with the top ten. The sample taken for sequencing was PBMCs. These receptors were taken from a woman aged 18 to 35 in good health and CMV-seropositive.

The chain recombines TRBV7-9 with TRBJ1-5; D is ambiguous. V was cut by 5 bases and J by 7 bases, with 24 bases left in between. Per the germline V gene, CDR1 is SEHNR and CDR2 is FQNEAQ (reference sequence). CDR3 length: 17 residues. The CDR3 DNA sequence: TGTGCCAGCAGCGGAGGTGCGGGGTCGGATCTTACCCAGCCCCAGCATTTT. Encoded protein: CASSGGAGSDLTQPQHF.

The chain recombines TRBV5-1 with TRBJ2-3, with 10 bases lining up with TRBD2. Germline V lookup: CDR1 SGHRS, CDR2 YFSETQ. This CDR3 is built from 17 residues. The V segment lost 3 bases and the J segment 2 bases; nucleotides outside the gene matches: 9. DNA of the CDR3: TGCGCCAGCAGCTCCGGACTAGCGGAGCCCAACACAGATACGCAGTATTTT. Amino acid sequence: CASSSGLAEPNTDTQYF.

This sequence joins TRBV2 and TRBJ1-2, with D possibly matching TRBD1 (5 bases). From germline, CDR1 is SNHLY and CDR2 FYNNEI. The CDR3 has 15 residues. V was cut by 1 base and J by 2 bases, with 11 bases left in between. The CDR3 region has the DNA TGTGCCAGCAGTGAAGTCGGGGGGTTGAACTATGGCTACACCTTC. Translation: CASSEVGGLNYGYTF.

The chain links TRBV5-1 to TRBJ2-5; TRBD1 might be the D (5 bases). This CDR3 contains 15 residues. Per the germline V gene, CDR1 is SGHRS and CDR2 is YFSETQ. V gave up 6 bases and J gave up 4 bases, with 19 bases separating them. CDR3 protein: CASKVGPTDRETQYF. The CDR3 bases are TGCGCCAGCAAGGTGGGGCCCACTGATAGAGAGACCCAGTACTTC.

This clone was detected only once. The chain recombines TRBV6-6 with TRBJ1-1, with D tentatively TRBD1 (5 bases). This CDR3 comprises 15 residues. V gave up 5 bases and J gave up 4 bases, with 17 bases separating them. CDR1 and CDR2 (germline): MNHNY, SVGAGI (reference sequence). The CDR3 sequence is CASSRTGTGGTEAFF. As DNA, the CDR3 is TGTGCCAGCAGTCGAACCGGGACGGGAGGCACTGAAGCTTTCTTT.

The J gene is TRBJ2-5, the V gene TRBV7-8; 7 bases align to TRBD1. Unmatched junction bases numbered 4, after V lost 4 bases and J lost 5 bases. This CDR3 has 13 amino acids. Germline V gives CDR1 SGHVS, CDR2 FQNEAQ. The CDR3 loop is CASSSTGLETQYF. The CDR3 DNA reads TGTGCCAGCAGCTCGACAGGGCTGGAGACCCAGTACTTC.

This chain connects TRBV13 to TRBJ1-1; D is possibly TRBD1 (6 bases). The CDR3 length is 17 residues. Trimming took 5 bases from V and 2 from J, leaving 21 bases between them. Germline V gene data show CDR1 as PRHDT and CDR2 as FYEKMQ (reference sequence). The CDR3 sequence: CASSVALGGTPNTEAFF. CDR3 coding DNA: TGTGCCAGCAGCGTAGCCCTTGGGGGCACACCTAACACTGAAGCTTTCTTT.

This clone was counted between two and nine times. J is TRBJ1-3 and V is TRBV6-1; D not resolved. V lost 10 bases to trimming and J lost 0 bases, with 10 bases between them. This CDR3 has 13 residues. The V gene's germline CDR1 is MNHNS and CDR2 SASEGT. The CDR3 bases are TGTGCCACCCTTCCCAGCTCTGGAAACACCATATATTTT. The encoded protein is CATLPSSGNTIYF.

The V and J genes are TRBV18 and TRBJ2-7; 9 positions match TRBD1. Germline V CDR1 and CDR2: KGHSH, LQKENI. The CDR3 covers 14 residues. J was trimmed by 7 bases and V by 3 bases; bases with no gene match: 7. The DNA of the CDR3 is TGTGCCAGCTCACCTTCACAGGGGGCGGGGGAGCAGTACTTC. Amino acid sequence: CASSPSQGAGEQYF.

The rearrangement uses TRBV21-1 and TRBJ2-4; the table's D call TRBD2 went unverified against the DNA. TRBV21-1 is tagged as a pseudogene. The CDR3 contains 19 residues. The CDR3 sequence: CASSSTGTRKGLAKNIQYF. The CDR3 DNA follows: TGTGCCAGCAGCAGTACCGGGACTAGGAAGGGCCTGGCCAAAAACATTCAGTACTTC.

This clone was found once. This sequence joins TRBV7-2 and TRBJ1-2, with unresolved D. There are 12 residues in the CDR3. The ends were cut back, 5 bases at V and 7 bases at J, with 11 bases in the middle. Germline CDR1 is SGHTA and CDR2 is FQGNSA. CDR3 coding DNA: TGTGCCAGCAGCCCCCCGTCGCGTGGCTACACCTTC. Amino acid sequence: CASSPPSRGYTF. Based on the CDR3 plus reference TRBV7-2 and TRBJ1-2, the full variable domain is GAGVSQSPSNKVTEKGKDVELRCDPISGHTALYWYRQSLGQGLEFLIYFQGNSAPDKSGLPSDRFSAERTGGSVSTLTIQRTQQEDSAVYLCASSPPSRGYTFGSGTRLTVV.

The J gene is TRBJ1-4, the V gene TRBV4-1, with D maybe TRBD1 (5 bases). Germline V CDR1 and CDR2: MGHRA, YSYEKL. The CDR3 consists of 16 residues. Trimming removed 4 bases from V and 7 bases from J, with 19 bases in between. CDR3 nucleotides: TGCGCCAGCAGCCCACTCGGACAAATTCGAAGTGAAAAACTGTTTTTT. Its translation: CASSPLGQIRSEKLFF.

V usage is TRBV19 and J usage is TRBJ1-2; D gene unclear. The CDR3 contains 14 residues. Trimming took off 4 bases at V and 4 bases at J, with 13 bases between the two ends. CDR1 is LNHDA, CDR2 SQIVND, per germline (reference sequence). The chain's CDR3 is CASSNPGQIYGYTF. The CDR3 nucleotides are TGTGCCAGTAGTAACCCAGGCCAGATCTATGGCTACACCTTC.

This chain joins TRBV7-2 and TRBJ2-7; the D is unclear. Trimming pared 5 bases from V and 0 bases from J, leaving 8 bases between. Per the germline V gene, CDR1 is SGHTA and CDR2 is FQGNSA. This CDR3 region has 13 residues. CDR3 nucleotide sequence: TGTGCCAGCAGCGCATACAGCTCCTACGAGCAGTACTTC. Translated: CASSAYSSYEQYF.

The CDR3 reads CASSLLGTGGFYEQYF. DNA of the CDR3: TGTGCCAGCAGTTTACTGGGGACAGGGGGTTTCTACGAGCAGTACTTC. V usage is TRBV27 and J usage is TRBJ2-7, with 11 bases lining up with TRBD1. The trim removed 2 bases at V and 3 bases at J, leaving 6 bases unmatched. This CDR3 contains 16 residues. CDR1 is MNHEY, CDR2 SMNVEV, per germline (reference sequence).

This clone turned up a few times. V and J are TRBV13 and TRBJ2-3; D is undetermined. The CDR3 consists of 13 residues. Trimming pared 6 bases from V and 6 bases from J, leaving 13 bases between. Germline CDR1 is PRHDT and CDR2 is FYEKMQ (reference sequence). The CDR3 nucleotides read TGTGCCAGCAGGGCCATTAGCCGGGATACGCAGTATTTT. The encoded protein is CASRAISRDTQYF.

V gene TRBV2 combines with J gene TRBJ2-1, with D perhaps TRBD1 (5 bases). Germline CDR1 reads SNHLY; CDR2 reads FYNNEI. V shed 2 bases and J shed 5 bases, with 10 bases lying between them. The CDR3 loop spans 14 amino acids. CDR3 amino acids: CASSEQGRHNEQFF. CDR3 sequence (DNA): TGTGCCAGCAGTGAACAGGGCCGTCACAATGAGCAGTTCTTC.

The chain joins TRBV5-1 to TRBJ1-3; D gene unclear. This CDR3 comprises 12 residues. Germline CDR1 reads SGHRS; CDR2 reads YFSETQ. Trimming shortened V by 6 bases and J by 8 bases, and 12 bases separated the two germline ends. CDR3 in amino acids: CASTDLGDTIYF. The CDR3 region has the DNA TGCGCCAGCACCGACCTCGGGGACACCATATATTTT.

This clone was counted between two and nine times. The rearrangement links TRBV6-5 to TRBJ1-2, with 7 bases that match TRBD1. Germline CDR1 and CDR2: MNHEY and SVGAGI. The CDR3 consists of 14 residues. The J segment lost 6 bases and the V segment lost 0 bases, leaving 4 bases of the junction unmatched. The CDR3 region has the DNA TGTGCCAGCAGTTACTCGACAGGGACGGATGGCTACACCTTC. This encodes CASSYSTGTDGYTF.

CDR3 nucleotides: TGTGCCAGCAGCTTAACCACCGGGACCCAGTACTTC. Protein: CASSLTTGTQYF. The chain is built from TRBV7-8 and TRBJ2-5, with D hard to call. Germline assignment: CDR1 SGHVS and CDR2 FQNEAQ. The CDR3 runs 12 residues. Trimming took off 2 bases at V and 7 bases at J, with 8 bases between the two ends.

The chain employs TRBV18 and TRBJ2-4, with D tentatively TRBD1 (5 bases). The CDR3 has 17 residues. CDR1 and CDR2 from the germline V gene are KGHSH and LQKENI. The V gene lost 3 bases and the J gene lost 8 bases, with 23 bases spanning the gap. The CDR3 coding sequence is TGTGCCAGCTCACCGTCACAGAATCCAGCAATCAGGGACATTCAGTACTTC. This encodes CASSPSQNPAIRDIQYF.

This clone was seen a single time. This chain joins TRBV27 and TRBJ1-2; 8 positions agree with TRBD1. Unmatched junction bases numbered 13, after V lost 4 bases and J lost 6 bases. CDR1 MNHEY and CDR2 SMNVEV come from the germline V gene (reference sequence). This CDR3 has 16 residues. This CDR3 reads CASSSRTGRFLDGYTF. CDR3 nucleotides: TGTGCCAGCAGTTCGCGGACAGGGAGATTCCTGGATGGCTACACCTTC.

The chain has TRBV19 and TRBJ2-2; 7 bases map to TRBD1. Trimming at V came to 4 bases and at J to 5 bases, leaving 7 bases not matched to a gene. CDR3 length: 15 amino acids. In germline, CDR1 is LNHDA, CDR2 SQIVND (reference sequence). The CDR3 sequence: CASSRDRVRTGELFF. CDR3 sequence (DNA): TGTGCCAGTAGTAGAGACAGGGTCCGAACCGGGGAGCTGTTTTTT.

The chain uses TRBV29-1 and TRBJ1-1, with D possibly matching TRBD1 (5 bases). CDR1 is SQVTM and CDR2 is ANQGSEA in the germline V gene. The CDR3 has 15 residues. V was clipped by 4 bases and J by 5 bases, with 20 bases between them. CDR3 nucleotide sequence: TGCAGCGTTGGGTTGACGACAGCCCCATGGACTGAAGCTTTCTTT. Residues: CSVGLTTAPWTEAFF.

The genes are TRBV5-4 and TRBJ2-5, with TRBD1 identical over 11 bases. The CDR3 is 16 amino acids. The V segment lost 0 bases and the J segment 5 bases; nucleotides outside the gene matches: 6. Looked up from germline, CDR1 is SGHNT and CDR2 is YYREEE (reference sequence). Here the CDR3 DNA reads TGTGCCAGCAGCTTGGGGACAGGGGGCGGGGAGGAGACCCAGTACTTC. Translated, it gives CASSLGTGGGEETQYF.

The chain couples TRBV2 to TRBJ1-5; no reliable D call. CDR1 and CDR2 (germline): SNHLY, FYNNEI. The CDR3 spans 15 residues. The V gene lost 7 bases and the J gene lost 0 bases, with 13 bases spanning the gap. DNA for the CDR3: TGTGCCAGCATCTGGGCCACCTATAGCAATCAGCCCCAGCATTTT. This sequence encodes CASIWATYSNQPQHF.